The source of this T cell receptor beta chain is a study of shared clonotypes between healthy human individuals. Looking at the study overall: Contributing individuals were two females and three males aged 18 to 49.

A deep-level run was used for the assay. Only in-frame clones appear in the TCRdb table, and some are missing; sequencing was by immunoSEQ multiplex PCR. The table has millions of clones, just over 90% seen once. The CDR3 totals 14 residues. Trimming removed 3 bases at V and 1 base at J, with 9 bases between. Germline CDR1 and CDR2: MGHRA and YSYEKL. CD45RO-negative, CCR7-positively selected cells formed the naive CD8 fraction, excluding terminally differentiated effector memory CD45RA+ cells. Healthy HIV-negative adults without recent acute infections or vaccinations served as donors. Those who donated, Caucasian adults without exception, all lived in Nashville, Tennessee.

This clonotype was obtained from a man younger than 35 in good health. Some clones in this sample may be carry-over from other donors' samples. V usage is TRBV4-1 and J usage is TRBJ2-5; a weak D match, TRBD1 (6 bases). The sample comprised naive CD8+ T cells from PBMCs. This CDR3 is CASSHLTGQETQYF. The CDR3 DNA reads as TGCGCCAGCAGCCACTTGACAGGCCAAGAGACCCAGTACTTC.